This T cell receptor (beta chain) appears in the sequencing data of a study of blood T cell repertoires in COVID-19. About the study: Samples of COVID-19 (acute and convalescent) were obtained from the United States, Italy and Spain. PBMCs, B-cell-depleted T cells, or T cells provided the cDNA or gDNA that made up the material.

Germline V gene lookup returns CDR1 LNHDA and CDR2 SQIVND (reference sequence). V was shortened by 6 bases and J by 2 bases, with 16 bases between the two germline ends. The CDR3 has 15 amino acids. Per the study methods: It was from reference gene primer amplification that nucleated cell counts were estimated. TCRdb keeps only in-frame clones here, not all; method: immunoSEQ multiplex PCR. V, J and clone size derive from that table, while D and trimming were established from the DNA sequence. The sample includes around 160,000 clones, roughly 86% of them seen just once. The source is a human donor in a cohort sampled during active COVID-19. Sequenced: peripheral blood. The chain links TRBV19 to TRBJ1-2; perhaps TRBD1 as D (5 bases). CDR3 DNA sequence: TGTGCCAGTAGAAAAAACCAGGGATTCAACTATGGCTACACCTTC. This encodes CASRKNQGFNYGYTF.